This record looks at one T cell receptor (beta chain) sequence and its context. Its antigen is still unknown. These data come from a study of T cells after yellow fever vaccination. On the study more broadly: The fractions with low cell numbers were processed using SMART-Seq v4 Ultra Low Input.

Study outcomes and limitations: Just a small share of clonotypes turned up in the CD4 compartment as well as the CD8 compartment. The presence of abundant clonotypes contaminating from the bulk population was possible in FACS-sorted repertoires.

Synthesis of TCR cDNA relied on 5'RACE template switching, which attached a universal primer site and UMIs. Via MiXCR, TCRdb re-called the 5' RACE reads, giving one row per CDR3 protein. Here the sample spans roughly 260,000 distinct CDR3 sequences, 10% to 15% being singletons. Germline CDR1 reads SGHNT; CDR2 reads YENEEA. V was cut by 0 bases and J by 6 bases, with 6 bases left in between. The CDR3 is 12 residues long. The source was CD4+ T cells sorted from PBMCs, collected 45 days after the yellow fever booster vaccination. The clonotype originates from a man younger than 45 who received the YFV17D yellow fever vaccine. The chain couples TRBV11-3 to TRBJ2-7, with no clear D. The CDR3 region is CASSLDTGEQYF. CDR3 bases: TGTGCCAGCAGCTTAGATACTGGCGAGCAGTACTTC.